The T cell receptor (beta chain) under discussion was sequenced for a study of blood T cells in healthy people across ages. Notes on the study in general: Per million T cells, the diversity of TCR beta decreased roughly linearly as age advanced.

On this clonotype itself: The antigen is undetermined.

Every sample yielded at least 6.5 million isolated PBMCs. Primers used in a second PCR of about 6 to 11 cycles were a sample-barcoded 5' primer and a J-beta primer mix. A tag from a template-switch adaptor with 12 random nucleotides marked each cDNA molecule. TCRdb re-analysed the 5' RACE reads in MiXCR, keeping a single row per CDR3 protein. The sample holds 910,000 or so distinct CDR3 sequences, 45% to 60% seen once. This CDR3 has 14 residues. With 5 bases clipped from V and 5 bases from J, the junction kept 9 bases outside the gene matches. Germline CDR1 is DFQATT and CDR2 is SNEGSKA (reference sequence).

Sequencing was done on a sample of blood. The sequence was obtained from a woman aged 60-75 years in good health. The gene calls are TRBV20-1 and TRBJ2-1, with 7 positions matching TRBD2. The CDR3 sequence: CSAVLAGANNEQFF. The DNA for the CDR3 is TGCAGTGCTGTTTTGGCGGGAGCGAACAATGAGCAGTTCTTC.